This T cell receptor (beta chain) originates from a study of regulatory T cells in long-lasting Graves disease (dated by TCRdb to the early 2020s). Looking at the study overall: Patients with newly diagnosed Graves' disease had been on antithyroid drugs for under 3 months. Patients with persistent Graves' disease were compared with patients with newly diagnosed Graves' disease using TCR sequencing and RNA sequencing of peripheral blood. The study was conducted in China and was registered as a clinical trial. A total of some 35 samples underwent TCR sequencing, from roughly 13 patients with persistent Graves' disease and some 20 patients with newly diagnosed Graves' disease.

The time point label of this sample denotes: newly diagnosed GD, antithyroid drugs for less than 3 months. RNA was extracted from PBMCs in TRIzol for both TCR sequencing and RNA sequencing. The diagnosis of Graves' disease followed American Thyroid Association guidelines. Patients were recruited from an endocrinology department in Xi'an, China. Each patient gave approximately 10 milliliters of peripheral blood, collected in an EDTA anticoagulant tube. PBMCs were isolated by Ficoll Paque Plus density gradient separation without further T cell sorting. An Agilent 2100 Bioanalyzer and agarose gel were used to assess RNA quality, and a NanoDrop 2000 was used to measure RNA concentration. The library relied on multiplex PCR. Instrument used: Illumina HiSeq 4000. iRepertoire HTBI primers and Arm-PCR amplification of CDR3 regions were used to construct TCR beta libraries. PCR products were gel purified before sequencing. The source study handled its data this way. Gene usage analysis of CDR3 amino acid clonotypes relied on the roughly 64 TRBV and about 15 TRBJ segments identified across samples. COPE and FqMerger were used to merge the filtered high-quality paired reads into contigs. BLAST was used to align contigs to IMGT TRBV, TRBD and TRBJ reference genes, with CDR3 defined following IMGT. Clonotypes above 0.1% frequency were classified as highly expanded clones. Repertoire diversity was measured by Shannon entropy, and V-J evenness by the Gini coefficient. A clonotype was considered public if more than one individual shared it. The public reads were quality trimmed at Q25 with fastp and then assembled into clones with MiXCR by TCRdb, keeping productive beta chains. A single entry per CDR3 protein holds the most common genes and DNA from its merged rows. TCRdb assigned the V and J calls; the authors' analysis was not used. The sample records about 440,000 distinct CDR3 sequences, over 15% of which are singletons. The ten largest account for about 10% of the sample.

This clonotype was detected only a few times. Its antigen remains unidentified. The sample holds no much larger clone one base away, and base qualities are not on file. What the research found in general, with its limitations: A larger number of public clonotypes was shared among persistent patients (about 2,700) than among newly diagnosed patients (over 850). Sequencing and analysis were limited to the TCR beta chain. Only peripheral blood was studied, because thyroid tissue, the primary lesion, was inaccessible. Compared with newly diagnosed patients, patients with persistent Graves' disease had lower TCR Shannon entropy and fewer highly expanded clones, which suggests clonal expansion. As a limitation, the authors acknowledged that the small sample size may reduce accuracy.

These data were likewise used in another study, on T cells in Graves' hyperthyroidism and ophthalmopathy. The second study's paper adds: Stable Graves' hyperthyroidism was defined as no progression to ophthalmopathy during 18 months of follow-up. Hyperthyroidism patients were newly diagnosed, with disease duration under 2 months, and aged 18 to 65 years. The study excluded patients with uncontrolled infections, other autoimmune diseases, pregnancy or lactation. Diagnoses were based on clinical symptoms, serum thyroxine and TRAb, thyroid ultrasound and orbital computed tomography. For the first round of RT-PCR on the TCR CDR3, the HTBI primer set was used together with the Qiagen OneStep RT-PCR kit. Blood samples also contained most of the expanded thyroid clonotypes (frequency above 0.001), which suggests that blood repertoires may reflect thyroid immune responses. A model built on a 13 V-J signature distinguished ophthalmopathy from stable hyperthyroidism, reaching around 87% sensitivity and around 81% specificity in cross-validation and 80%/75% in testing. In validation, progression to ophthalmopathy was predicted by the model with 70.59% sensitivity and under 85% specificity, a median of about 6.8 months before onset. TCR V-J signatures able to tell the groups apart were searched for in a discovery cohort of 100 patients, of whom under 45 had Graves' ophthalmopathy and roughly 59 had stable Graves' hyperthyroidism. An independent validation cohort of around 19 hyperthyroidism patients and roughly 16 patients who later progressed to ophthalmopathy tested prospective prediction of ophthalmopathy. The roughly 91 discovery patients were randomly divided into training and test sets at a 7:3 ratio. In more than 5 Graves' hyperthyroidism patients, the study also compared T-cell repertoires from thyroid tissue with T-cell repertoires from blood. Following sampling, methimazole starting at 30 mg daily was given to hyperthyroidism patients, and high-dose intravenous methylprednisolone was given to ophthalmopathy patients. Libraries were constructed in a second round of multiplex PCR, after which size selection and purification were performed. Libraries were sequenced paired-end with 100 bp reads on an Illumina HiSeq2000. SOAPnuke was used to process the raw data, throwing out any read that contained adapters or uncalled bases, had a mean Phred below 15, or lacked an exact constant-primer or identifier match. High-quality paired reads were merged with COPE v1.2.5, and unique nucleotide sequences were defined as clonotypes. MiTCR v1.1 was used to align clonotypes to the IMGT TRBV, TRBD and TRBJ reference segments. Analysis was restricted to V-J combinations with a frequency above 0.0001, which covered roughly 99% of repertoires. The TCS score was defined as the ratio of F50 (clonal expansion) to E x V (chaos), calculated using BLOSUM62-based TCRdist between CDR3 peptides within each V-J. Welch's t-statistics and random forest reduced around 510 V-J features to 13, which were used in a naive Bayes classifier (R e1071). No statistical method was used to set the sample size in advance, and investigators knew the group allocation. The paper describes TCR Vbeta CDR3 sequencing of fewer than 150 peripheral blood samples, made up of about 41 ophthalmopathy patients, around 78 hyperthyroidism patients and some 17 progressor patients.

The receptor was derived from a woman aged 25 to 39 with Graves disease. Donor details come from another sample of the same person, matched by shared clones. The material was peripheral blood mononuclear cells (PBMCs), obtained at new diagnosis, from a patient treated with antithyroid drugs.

CDR3 region: CASSSPQNIQYF. The DNA is TGTGCCAGCAGTAGCCCCCAAAACATTCAGTACTTC. The chain is assembled from TRBV28 and TRBJ2-4, with the D segment identity uncertain. The germline V gene sets CDR1 to MDHEN and CDR2 to SYDVKM. The CDR3 covers 12 residues, taking in both the cysteine and the phenylalanine. The DNA shown is the 36-base CDR3, in frame from base 1. The germline ends are 7 bases apart after V is trimmed by 5 bases and J by 5 bases. Here the CDR3 is joined to the reference TRBV28 and TRBJ2-4 genes, and the full variable domain is: DVKVTQSSRYLVKRTGEKVFLECVQDMDHENMFWYRQDPGLGLRLIYFSYDVKMKEKGDIPEGYSVSREKKERFSLILESASTNQTSMYLCASSSPQNIQYFGAGTRLSVL.